The T cell receptor (beta chain) described here comes from a study of T cell changes during pregnancy in multiple sclerosis. Data came from immunoSEQ multiplex PCR; TCRdb stores just in-frame clones and leaves some out. The sample shows approximately 40,000 clones, roughly 90% of them seen only once. Germline trimming cut 2 bases from V and 2 bases from J; bases unmatched to any gene: 7. The germline V gene has CDR1 SGDLS and CDR2 YYNGEE. The CDR3 spans 17 residues. The J gene is TRBJ2-3, the V gene TRBV9; 11 nucleotides line up with TRBD2. The sequence derives from a female donor with multiple sclerosis, enrolled in a pregnancy study. The sample consisted of CD8+ T cells from peripheral blood mononuclear cells, taken in the third trimester of pregnancy. The CDR3 region has the DNA TGTGCCAGCAGCGTGAACAGACTAGCGGGAAACACAGATACGCAGTATTTT. Amino acids: CASSVNRLAGNTDTQYF.